Below, 23 T cell receptor beta chains from the same sample are listed, as sequenced in a study of T cell responses to AZD1222 COVID-19 vaccine. Libraries were prepared by immunoSEQ multiplex PCR; TCRdb keeps only in-frame clonotypes and omits some of them. The sample lists under 150,000 clones, about nine tenths seen once, with just under 2% in the top ten. The source was peripheral blood, collected 28 days after the second AZD1222 dose. These receptor sequences come from an adult who received the AZD1222 COVID-19 vaccine.

CDR3 protein: CASSQGTGRYGYTF. The CDR3 nucleotides are TGTGCCAGCAGCCAAGGGACAGGAAGGTATGGCTACACCTTC. The gene calls are TRBV3-1 (or the pseudogene TRBV3-2) and TRBJ1-2; 7 nucleotides line up with TRBD1. V dropped 1 base and J dropped 5; count of bases not matched to a gene: 4. There are 14 residues in the CDR3. Germline lookup yields CDR1 LGHDT and CDR2 YNNKEL (reference sequence).

The rearrangement joins TRBV5-1 to TRBJ2-5; D uncertain. Germline CDR1 reads SGHRS; CDR2 reads YFSETQ. This CDR3 is 13 amino acids long. V lost 4 bases, J lost 4 bases, and 11 bases lay in between. CDR3 in amino acids: CASSPGYSETQYF. CDR3 in DNA: TGCGCCAGCAGCCCCGGTTATTCAGAGACCCAGTACTTC.

V usage is TRBV5-1 and J usage is TRBJ1-4; no firm D call. Trimming pared 0 bases from V and 3 bases from J, leaving 6 bases between. CDR1 SGHRS and CDR2 YFSETQ come from the germline V gene. The CDR3 has 14 amino acids. The CDR3 spells CASSLGRANEKLFF. Written as DNA, the CDR3 is TGCGCCAGCAGCTTGGGTCGAGCTAATGAAAAACTGTTTTTT.

The chain couples TRBV5-1 to TRBJ2-7, with 8 positions matching TRBD1. V trimming: 0 bases; J trimming: 5 bases; junction bases outside the gene matches: 4. The germline CDR1 and CDR2 sequences are SGHRS and YFSETQ. The CDR3 covers 14 residues. In nucleotides, the CDR3 is TGCGCCAGCAGCTTGGTAGCAGGGGGCGACGAGCAGTACTTC. Translating gives CASSLVAGGDEQYF. Complete variable domain (other parts from reference TRBV5-1 and TRBJ2-7): KAGVTQTPRYLIKTRGQQVTLSCSPISGHRSVSWYQQTPGQGLQFLFEYFSETQRNKGNFPGRFSGRQFSNSRSEMNVSTLELGDSALYLCASSLVAGGDEQYFGPGTRLTVT.

The V call is TRBV9, the J call TRBJ2-3; D uncertain. CDR1 is SGDLS and CDR2 is YYNGEE in the germline V gene. Trimming cost V 0 bases and J 0 bases, with 8 bases left between them. CDR3 length: 15 residues. The DNA of the CDR3 is TGTGCCAGCAGCGTAGAGGCGTATAGCACAGATACGCAGTATTTT. This encodes CASSVEAYSTDTQYF.

The CDR3: CATSRGQVSDGYTF. CDR3 bases: TGTGCCACCAGCAGAGGACAGGTCTCCGATGGCTACACCTTC. This sequence joins TRBV15 and TRBJ1-2; TRBD1 is a possible D gene (6 bases). Trimming shortened V by 1 base and J by 6 bases, and 12 bases separated the two germline ends. Per germline, CDR1 LNHNV and CDR2 YYDKDF (reference sequence). The CDR3 is made up of 14 amino acids.

The chain couples TRBV20-1 to TRBJ2-1; 10 bases map to TRBD2. V shed 3 bases, J shed 8 bases, and the junction held 1 base outside the gene matches. The CDR3 contains 12 residues. Looked up from germline, CDR1 is DFQATT and CDR2 is SNEGSKA (reference sequence). CDR3 sequence reads: CSASLAGDEQFF. In nucleotides, the CDR3 is TGCAGTGCTAGTCTAGCGGGAGATGAGCAGTTCTTC.

In this sample, this clone turned up once. V gene TRBV29-1 combines with J gene TRBJ1-3; perhaps TRBD1 as D (6 bases). Looked up from germline, CDR1 is SQVTM and CDR2 is ANQGSEA. The V and J ends lost 5 bases and 4 bases respectively, with 15 bases between them. This CDR3 has 14 residues. CDR3 region: CSVPTGTGGNTIYF. In nucleotides, the CDR3 is TGCAGCGTTCCCACAGGGACGGGGGGAAACACCATATATTTT.

This rearrangement joins TRBV5-1 to TRBJ2-5, with TRBD2 matching 7 bases. The germline gives CDR1 SGHRS, CDR2 YFSETQ. The V gene end was trimmed by 1 base and the J gene end by 2 bases; junction bases not matched to a gene: 8. The CDR3 is made up of 16 amino acids. The CDR3 loop is CASSLNAAGPQETQYF. The CDR3 bases are TGCGCCAGCAGCTTGAATGCAGCGGGGCCACAAGAGACCCAGTACTTC.

In nucleotides, the CDR3 is TGTGCCAGCAGAGACATCGGGGGGCTCGAGACCCAGTACTTC. This codes for CASRDIGGLETQYF. The chain combines TRBV6-6 with TRBJ2-5, with D maybe TRBD2 (7 bases). V dropped 6 bases and J dropped 5 bases, with 16 bases sitting between them. CDR3 length: 14 amino acids. Germline values: CDR1 MNHNY, CDR2 SVGAGI (reference sequence).

The chain recombines TRBV29-1 with TRBJ1-2, with TRBD1 as a possible D gene (6 bases). Trimming left V 6 bases short and J 0 bases short, with 11 bases between. Germline V gene sequence: CDR1 SQVTM, CDR2 ANQGSEA. The CDR3 totals 13 residues. In nucleotides, the CDR3 is TGCAGCGTCCAGGACAGCACTAACTATGGCTACACCTTC. Residues: CSVQDSTNYGYTF.

This chain connects TRBV4-1 to TRBJ1-2; no definite D call. The CDR3 runs 12 residues. CDR1 MGHRA and CDR2 YSYEKL come from the germline V gene. Trimming cost V 1 base and J 4 bases, with 4 bases left between them. The CDR3 region has the DNA TGCGCCAGCAGCCAAGGCCCCTATGGCTACACCTTC. Amino acid sequence: CASSQGPYGYTF.

The CDR3 here is CASSLPGEDTGELFF. The CDR3, as DNA: TGTGCCAGCAGTTTGCCGGGAGAGGACACCGGGGAGCTGTTTTTT. The chain carries TRBV28 and TRBJ2-2, with D possibly matching TRBD2 (6 bases). The CDR3 extends over 15 amino acids. Germline lookup yields CDR1 MDHEN and CDR2 SYDVKM. V was shortened by 3 bases and J by 3 bases, with 11 bases between the two germline ends.

The rearrangement joins TRBV19 to TRBJ2-2; D might be TRBD2 (6 bases). Trimming stripped 3 bases from V and 4 bases from J, with 15 bases between. The germline V gene has CDR1 LNHDA and CDR2 SQIVND (reference sequence). CDR3 length: 16 residues. The CDR3: CASSIPAGGVTGELFF. The DNA for the CDR3 is TGTGCCAGTAGTATCCCAGCGGGTGGCGTCACCGGGGAGCTGTTTTTT. The full variable domain, completed using reference TRBV19 and TRBJ2-2, is DGGITQSPKYLFRKEGQNVTLSCEQNLNHDAMYWYRQDPGQGLRLIYYSQIVNDFQKGDIAEGYSVSREKKESFPLTVTSAQKNPTAFYLCASSIPAGGVTGELFFGEGSRLTVL.

The rearrangement joins TRBV27 to TRBJ1-1; 8 bases map to TRBD1. The J segment lost 1 base and the V segment lost 2 bases, leaving 0 bases of the junction unmatched. Germline CDR1 is MNHEY and CDR2 is SMNVEV (reference sequence). This CDR3 comprises 14 residues. CDR3 in DNA: TGTGCCAGCAGTTTACAGGGGGCGAACACTGAAGCTTTCTTT. This sequence encodes CASSLQGANTEAFF.

The chain joins TRBV7-8 to TRBJ1-2; TRBD1 aligns across 8 bases. The CDR3 extends over 15 amino acids. The J segment lost 7 bases and the V segment lost 2 bases, leaving 9 bases of the junction unmatched. Per the germline V gene, CDR1 is SGHVS and CDR2 is FQNEAQ. The CDR3 DNA reads as TGTGCCAGCAGCTTATCCAGGGGGCATAGTGGTGGCTACACCTTC. Protein product: CASSLSRGHSGGYTF. Complete variable domain (other parts from reference TRBV7-8 and TRBJ1-2): GAGVSQSPRYKVAKRGQDVALRCDPISGHVSLFWYQQALGQGPEFLTYFQNEAQLDKSGLPSDRFFAERPEGSVSTLKIQRTQQEDSAVYLCASSLSRGHSGGYTFGSGTRLTVV.

This chain uses TRBV2 with TRBJ2-1; D is ambiguous. Between the trimmed V and J ends, which lost 7 bases and 5 bases, there was a span of 6 bases. Germline-derived CDR1 and CDR2 are SNHLY and FYNNEI. CDR3 length equals 11 residues. CDR3 sequence: CASTWNNEQFF. The CDR3 nucleotides read TGTGCCAGCACCTGGAACAATGAGCAGTTCTTC.

V is TRBV15 and J is TRBJ2-7; D not certain. The V and J ends lost 0 bases and 2 bases respectively, with 8 bases between them. The CDR3 contains 14 residues. Germline CDR1 and CDR2: LNHNV and YYDKDF (reference sequence). The DNA for the CDR3 is TGTGCCACCAGCAGAGATTTACAGACCTACGAGCAGTACTTC. Its protein is CATSRDLQTYEQYF.

This chain links TRBV18 with TRBJ2-5, with a weak D call TRBD1 (5 bases). This CDR3 contains 12 residues. Trimming took off 2 bases at V and 5 bases at J, with 6 bases between the two ends. Germline V lookup: CDR1 KGHSH, CDR2 LQKENI. As DNA, the CDR3 is TGTGCCAGCTCACCAGGGGCTGAGACCCAGTACTTC. Translated: CASSPGAETQYF.

The chain has TRBV29-1 and TRBJ2-1; D is undetermined. The germline gives CDR1 SQVTM, CDR2 ANQGSEA. The V end lost 7 bases, the J end lost 6 bases, and 16 bases lay between the germline ends. The CDR3 spans 13 residues. The CDR3 nucleotides are TGCAGCGCGACGGGTCCTGCCGCCAATGAGCAGTTCTTC. Translated, it gives CSATGPAANEQFF.

J is TRBJ1-1 and V is TRBV6-5, with TRBD1 identical over 7 bases. Per the germline V gene, CDR1 is MNHEY and CDR2 is SVGAGI. CDR3 length equals 15 residues. After removal of 2 bases from V and 2 bases from J, the junction contained 5 bases not matched to a gene. CDR3: CASSYGTAFNTEAFF. CDR3 nucleotides: TGTGCCAGCAGTTACGGGACAGCCTTTAACACTGAAGCTTTCTTT.

The V gene is TRBV7-6, the J gene TRBJ2-7; 13 positions match TRBD2. Germline V gene data show CDR1 as SGHVS and CDR2 as FNYEAQ. V shed 5 bases and J 4 bases; nucleotides not matched to a gene: 5. There are 15 residues in the CDR3. This CDR3 is CASSRTGLAGYEQYF. For the CDR3, the DNA is TGTGCCAGCAGCCGAACGGGACTAGCGGGGTACGAGCAGTACTTC.

This clone was seen just once. This rearrangement joins TRBV7-2 to TRBJ2-7, with TRBD2 matching over 9 bases. Trimming took 0 bases from V and 4 from J; bases not matched to a gene: 7. This CDR3 comprises 16 residues. CDR1 and CDR2 (germline): SGHTA, FQGNSA. For the CDR3, the DNA is TGTGCCAGCAGCTTAGCGACGGGCGGGGGGGCATACGAGCAGTACTTC. This sequence encodes CASSLATGGGAYEQYF.